The clone carrying this T cell receptor (beta chain) came up once. Its antigen is not identified. The method was immunoSEQ multiplex PCR; TCRdb's version includes in-frame clones alone and lacks a portion of them. The sample holds about 1 million clones; around 76% are singletons and the top ten take around 1.5%. This sample was included in a study of shared clonotypes between healthy human individuals. Study-wide findings and caveats: Rarefaction curves obtained for sorted subsets showed sequencing incomplete despite large depth.

Recent acute infections and vaccinations were absent in the healthy HIV-negative adult donors. All participating donors were Caucasian adults from Nashville, Tennessee. Trimming left V 8 bases short and J 1 base short, with 5 bases between. The CDR3 is 11 amino acids. CDR1 is LGHNA and CDR2 is YSLEER in the germline V gene. Sequencing was performed on memory CD4+ T cells sorted from blood. As for subset: CD45RA-negative fraction. The origin of this receptor is a man aged 18-30 years in good health. The rearrangement uses TRBV4-3 and TRBJ1-1, with unresolved D. The CDR3 reads CASEENTEAFF. The CDR3 nucleotides are TGCGCCAGCGAAGAGAACACTGAAGCTTTCTTT.